These 5 T cell receptor beta chains were all obtained from the same sample, sequenced in a study of T cells in women clearing cervical HPV infection. The table came from immunoSEQ multiplex PCR; TCRdb's copy has only in-frame clones and leaves some out. The sample totals about 30,000 clones. Input material: blood buffy coat. These receptors originate from a woman aged 18 to 75 with a cervical HPV16 infection that either progressed to CIN3+ or cleared (not recorded which).

As concerns this clone: The read gets to within 3 residues of the CDR3 end, and the germline J gene fills in the rest. The chain carries TRBV5-5 and TRBJ1-1, with D perhaps matching TRBD1 (6 bases). CDR3 length: 13 amino acids. V was shortened by 3 bases and J by 3 bases, with 9 bases between the two germline ends. Germline V gene sequence: CDR1 SGHKS, CDR2 YYEKEE (reference sequence). The CDR3 sequence: CASSSWTDTEAFF. The DNA read from the CDR3 is TGTGCCAGCAGCTCGTGGACAGACACTGAA. The complete variable domain, with remaining parts taken from reference TRBV5-5 and TRBJ1-1, reads DAGVTQSPTHLIKTRGQQVTLRCSPISGHKSVSWYQQVLGQGPQFIFQYYEKEERGRGNFPDRFSARQFPNYSSELNVNALLLGDSALYLCASSSWTDTEAFFGQGTRLTVV.

For this clone: Read sequence stops 3 residues before the CDR3 end, and the germline J gene provides the missing end. V usage is TRBV2 and J usage is TRBJ2-6; D is perhaps TRBD1 (7 bases). CDR1 and CDR2 (germline): SNHLY, FYNNEI. CDR3 length: 17 amino acids. Trimming stripped 6 bases from V and 0 bases from J, with 15 bases between. CDR3 region: CASRLTGTSSGANVLTF. The sequenced part of the CDR3 DNA is TGTGCCAGCAGGTTGACAGGGACTTCCTCTGGGGCCAACGTC.

As for this clone: The DNA ends 3 residues before the CDR3 does, and the rest of the CDR3 is filled in from the germline J gene. The chain joins TRBV6-1 to TRBJ2-6; no clear D. The germline V and J ends were trimmed by 2 bases and 0 bases, with 14 bases remaining between them. The germline CDR1 and CDR2 sequences are MNHNS and SASEGT. The CDR3 totals 18 residues. The sequenced part of the CDR3 DNA is TGTGCCAGCAGTGAAAACGCGGAGTCAAGCTCTGGGGCCAACGTC. This gives the protein CASSENAESSSGANV. The full CDR3 protein is CASSENAESSSGANVLTF.

Points on this clone: The sequenced fragment ends 3 residues before the CDR3 boundary, so the rest is inferred from the germline J gene. The chain uses TRBV5-5 and TRBJ2-1; D perhaps matches TRBD2 (5 bases). In germline, CDR1 is SGHKS, CDR2 YYEKEE (reference sequence). There are 13 residues in the CDR3. Trimming cost V 0 bases and J 8 bases, with 9 bases left between them. This CDR3 is CASSLGGWDEQFF. The sequenced CDR3 bases are TGTGCCAGCAGCTTGGGAGGGTGGGATGAG.

As concerns this clone: The read ends 3 residues early relative to the CDR3; the germline J gene fills the gap. The V call is TRBV5-4, the J call TRBJ1-1; maybe TRBD1 (5 bases). Germline V gene lookup returns CDR1 SGHNT and CDR2 YYREEE (reference sequence). V was cut by 4 bases and J by 3 bases, with 13 bases left in between. The CDR3 loop spans 14 amino acids. Here the CDR3 reads CASSDPGIYTEAFF. The part of the CDR3 DNA that was read is TGTGCCAGCAGCGATCCAGGGATTTACACTGAA.